This T cell receptor (beta chain) was documented in a study of Graves' ophthalmopathy and Graves' hyperthyroidism listed by TCRdb under 2018. Describing the broader study: Peripheral blood was collected before any treatment was given, at the time of initial diagnosis. Following sampling, methimazole starting at 30 mg daily was administered to hyperthyroidism patients, and high-dose intravenous methylprednisolone was administered to ophthalmopathy patients. The approximately 90 discovery patients were divided at random into training and test sets in a 7:3 ratio. In 6 or 7 hyperthyroidism patients, T-cell repertoires of thyroid tissue and blood were compared. An independent validation cohort was composed of some 18 hyperthyroidism patients and 17 patients who later progressed from hyperthyroidism to ophthalmopathy. In total, over 130 blood samples were TCR-sequenced: approximately 40 ophthalmopathy, about 75 hyperthyroidism and about 17 hyperthyroidism-to-ophthalmopathy patients. TCR beta repertoire signatures were used to distinguish Graves' ophthalmopathy from Graves' hyperthyroidism and to predict progression to ophthalmopathy. To explore V-J signatures distinguishing ophthalmopathy from hyperthyroidism, a discovery set of 100 patients (about 43 ophthalmopathy, roughly 55 stable hyperthyroidism) was enrolled.

V and J lose 3 bases and 0 bases, and a span of 8 bases separates them. From the cysteine through the phenylalanine, the CDR3 covers 14 amino acids. Only CDR3 DNA is held: 42 bases, read in frame from base 1. TCR beta CDR3 regions were amplified from RNA transcripts for repertoire sequencing. The first round of RT-PCR was done with HTBI primers and the Qiagen OneStep RT-PCR kit, and was followed by a second round of multiplex PCR, then size selection and purification. Sequencing of the libraries was carried out on an Illumina HiSeq2000 in paired-end mode with 100 bp reads. On the study's bioinformatics: Reads were processed with SOAPnuke, discarding reads with adapters, uncalled bases, mean Phred below 15, or no exact constant-primer or identifier match. COPE v1.2.5 was used to merge the high-quality paired reads. Unique nucleotide sequences were defined as clonotypes and aligned to IMGT TRB V, D and J references using MiTCR v1.1. Analysis was restricted to V-J combinations with a frequency above 0.0001, which covered 99.2% of repertoires. For each V-J combination, a TCR clonal expansion and chaos score was defined as F50 clonal expansion divided by the chaos observed in the TCRdist matrix. Welch's t-statistics and random forest were used to reduce the features to some 13 V-J combinations, which were then used as input to a naive Bayes classifier. The similarity between thyroid and blood repertoires was quantified using the Morisita-Horn index. The raw public reads went through TCRdb reprocessing: fastp at Q25, MiXCR clone calling, in-frame beta chains kept. Rows matching on CDR3 protein sequence are summarized as one entry with the most common DNA and genes. The V and J calls here are based on TCRdb, not the publication. Here the sample has 210,000 or so distinct CDR3 sequences; under 30% occur a single time. Around 10% of the sample is held by the ten biggest clonotypes.

Findings and caveats that apply to the study as a whole: Ophthalmopathy was separated from stable hyperthyroidism by the 13-signature model with about 89% sensitivity and 81% to 84% specificity in cross-validation and with 80%/75% in the test set. Among expanded thyroid clonotypes with frequency above 0.001, most also showed up in blood, which suggests that blood repertoires may reflect the thyroid immune response. In validation, the model predicted ophthalmopathy progression with 55% to 71% sensitivity and 72.22% specificity; fewer than 15 predicted patients were CT-confirmed with GO in a median of about 6.1 months. Sample size was not statistically predetermined, and group allocation was not concealed from the investigators.

In this sample, this clonotype turned up many times. Its recognized antigen is unknown. Base quality data are lacking; no much larger clone is found one base away. Ophthalmopathy patients had moderately to severely active disease, Clinical Activity Score of at least 3, NOSPECS grade of at least 4, and disease duration under 3 months. Patients were excluded if they had other autoimmune diseases, uncontrolled infections, pregnancy or lactation. Clinical symptoms, serum thyroxine, TRAb, thyroid ultrasound and orbital computed tomography formed the basis of the diagnosis. Ficoll-Paque density gradient centrifugation was used to isolate PBMCs from under 11 ml of fresh peripheral blood. Total RNA was extracted using Trizol reagent, and RNA quality was checked on an Agilent 2100 Bioanalyzer.

Here the chain combines TRBV12-3 or TRBV12-4 and TRBJ1-1; the D gene lacks a confident call. This clonotype originated in a man aged 50 to 59 with Graves' ophthalmopathy. Donor details come from another sample of the same person, matched by shared clones. The sample was peripheral blood. CDR3 region: CASSLSRLNTEAFF. DNA sequence: TGTGCCAGCAGTTTGTCTCGGCTGAACACTGAAGCTTTCTTT.